The subject of this entry is one TCR beta chain. Its antigen is unknown. V shed 0 bases and J shed 5 bases, with 13 bases lying between them. Germline values: CDR1 MGHRA, CDR2 YSYEKL. The CDR3 runs 16 residues. The repertoire was sequenced with immunoSEQ multiplex PCR; TCRdb's copy has only in-frame clones and lacks some. Among approximately 70,000 clones listed, approximately 86% were seen once. This sample was taken from a study of lymphopenia after photon versus proton radiotherapy. Whole-study findings and limits: Oligoclonal CD8+ Temra expansion after nadir drove photon patients' diversity drop. Authors raise, but do not show, better survival with proton therapy.

The chain recombines TRBV4-1 with TRBJ2-2; D might be TRBD2 (6 bases). Here the sequenced sample was peripheral blood, taken from a patient treated with proton-based radiotherapy. This receptor was taken from a man at least 80 years old with esophageal cancer. The CDR3 loop is CASSQDWDSTTGELFF. Here the CDR3 DNA reads TGCGCCAGCAGCCAAGATTGGGACTCAACGACCGGGGAGCTGTTTTTT.